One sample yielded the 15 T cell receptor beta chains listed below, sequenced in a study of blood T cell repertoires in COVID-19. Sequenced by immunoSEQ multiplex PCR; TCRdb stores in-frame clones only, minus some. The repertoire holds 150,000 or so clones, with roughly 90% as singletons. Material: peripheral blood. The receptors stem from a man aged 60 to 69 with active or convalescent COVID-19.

The CDR3 sequence is CASSEQHRLTPSYEQYF. CDR3 DNA: TGTGCCAGCAGTGAACAGCACCGATTGACTCCTTCCTACGAGCAGTACTTC. The rearrangement links TRBV2 to TRBJ2-7; D is unclear. This CDR3 contains 17 residues. The germline gives CDR1 SNHLY, CDR2 FYNNEI. V was clipped by 2 bases and J by 1 base, with 18 bases between them.

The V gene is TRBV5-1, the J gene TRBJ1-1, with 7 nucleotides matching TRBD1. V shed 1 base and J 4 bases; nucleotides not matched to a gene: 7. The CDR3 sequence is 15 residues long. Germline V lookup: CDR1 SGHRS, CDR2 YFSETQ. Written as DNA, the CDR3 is TGCGCCAGCAGCTTGAACCGACAGGGCGGCACTGAAGCTTTCTTT. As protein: CASSLNRQGGTEAFF.

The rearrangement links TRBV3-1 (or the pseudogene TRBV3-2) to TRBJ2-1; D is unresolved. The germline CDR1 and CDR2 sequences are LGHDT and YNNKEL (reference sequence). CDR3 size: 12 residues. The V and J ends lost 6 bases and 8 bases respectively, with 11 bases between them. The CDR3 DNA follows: TGTGCCAGCAGTCCAGTCGAGGATGAGCAGTTCTTC. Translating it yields CASSPVEDEQFF.

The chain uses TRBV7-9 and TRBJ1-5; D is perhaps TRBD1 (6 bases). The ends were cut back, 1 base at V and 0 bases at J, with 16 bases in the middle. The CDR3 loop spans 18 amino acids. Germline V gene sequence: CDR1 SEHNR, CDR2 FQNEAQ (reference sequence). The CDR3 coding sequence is TGTGCCAGCAGCTTAGGGTCCGCAGGGGACCTTAGCAATCAGCCCCAGCATTTT. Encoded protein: CASSLGSAGDLSNQPQHF. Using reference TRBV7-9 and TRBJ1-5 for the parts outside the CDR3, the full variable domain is DTGVSQNPRHKITKRGQNVTFRCDPISEHNRLYWYRQTLGQGPEFLTYFQNEAQLEKSRLLSDRFSAERPKGSFSTLEIQRTEQGDSAMYLCASSLGSAGDLSNQPQHFGDGTRLSIL.

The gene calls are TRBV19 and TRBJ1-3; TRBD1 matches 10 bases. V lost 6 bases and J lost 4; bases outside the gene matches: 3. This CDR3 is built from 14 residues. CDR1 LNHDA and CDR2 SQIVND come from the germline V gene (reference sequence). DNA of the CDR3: TGTGCCAGTAGGACAGGGGGCAGAGGAAACACCATATATTTT. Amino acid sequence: CASRTGGRGNTIYF.

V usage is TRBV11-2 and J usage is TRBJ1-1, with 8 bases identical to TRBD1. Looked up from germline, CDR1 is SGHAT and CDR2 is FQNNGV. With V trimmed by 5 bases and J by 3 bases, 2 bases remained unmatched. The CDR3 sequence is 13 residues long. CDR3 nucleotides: TGTGCCAGCAGCCAGGGGGCGCACACTGAAGCTTTCTTT. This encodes CASSQGAHTEAFF.

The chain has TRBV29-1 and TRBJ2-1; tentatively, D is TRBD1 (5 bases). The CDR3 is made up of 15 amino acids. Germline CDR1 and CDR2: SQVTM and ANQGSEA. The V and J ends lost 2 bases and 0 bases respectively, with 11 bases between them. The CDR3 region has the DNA TGCAGCGTTGAACAGGGCCTTGACTCCTACAATGAGCAGTTCTTC. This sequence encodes CSVEQGLDSYNEQFF.

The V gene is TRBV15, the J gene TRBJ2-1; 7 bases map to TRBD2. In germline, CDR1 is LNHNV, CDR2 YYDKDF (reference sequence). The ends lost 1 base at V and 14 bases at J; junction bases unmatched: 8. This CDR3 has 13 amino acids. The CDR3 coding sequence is TGTGCCACCAGCAGAGGTGGCGGGGGTAGGGAGTTCTTC. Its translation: CATSRGGGGREFF.

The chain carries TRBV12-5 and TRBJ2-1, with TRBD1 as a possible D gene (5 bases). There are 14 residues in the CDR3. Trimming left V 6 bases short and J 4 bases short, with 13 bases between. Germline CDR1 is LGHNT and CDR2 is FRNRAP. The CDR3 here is CASGSPDTYNEQFF. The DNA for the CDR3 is TGTGCTAGTGGCTCCCCGGACACATACAATGAGCAGTTCTTC. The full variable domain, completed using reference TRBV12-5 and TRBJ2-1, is DARVTQTPRHKVTEMGQEVTMRCQPILGHNTVFWYRQTMMQGLELLAYFRNRAPLDDSGMPKDRFSAEMPDATLATLKIQPSEPRDSAVYFCASGSPDTYNEQFFGPGTRLTVL.

The CDR3, as DNA: TGTGCCAGCAGCCCGGGGGGTTGGAGCTCCTACAATGAGCAGTTCTTC. Its translation is CASSPGGWSSYNEQFF. The chain uses TRBV11-3 and TRBJ2-1, with 7 bases fitting TRBD2. Germline trimming cut 5 bases from V and 0 bases from J; bases unmatched to any gene: 7. This CDR3 spans 16 amino acids. Per germline, CDR1 SGHNT and CDR2 YENEEA.

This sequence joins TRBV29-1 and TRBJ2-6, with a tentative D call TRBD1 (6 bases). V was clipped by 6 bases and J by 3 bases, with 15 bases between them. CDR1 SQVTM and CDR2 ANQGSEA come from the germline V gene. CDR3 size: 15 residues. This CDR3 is CSVSMGASGANVLTF. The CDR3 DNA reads TGCAGCGTCTCTATGGGGGCGAGTGGGGCCAACGTCCTGACTTTC.

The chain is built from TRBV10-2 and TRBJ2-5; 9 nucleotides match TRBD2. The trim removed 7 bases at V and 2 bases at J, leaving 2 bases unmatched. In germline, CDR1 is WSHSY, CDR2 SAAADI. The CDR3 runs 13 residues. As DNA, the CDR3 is TGCGCCAGCACTAGCGGGATGCAAGAGACCCAGTACTTC. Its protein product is CASTSGMQETQYF.

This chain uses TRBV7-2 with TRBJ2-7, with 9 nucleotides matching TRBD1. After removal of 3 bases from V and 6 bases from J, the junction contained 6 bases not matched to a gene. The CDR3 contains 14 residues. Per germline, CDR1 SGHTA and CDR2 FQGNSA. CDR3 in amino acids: CASSFGQGQGEQYF. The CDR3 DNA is TGTGCCAGCAGCTTTGGACAGGGGCAGGGCGAGCAGTACTTC.

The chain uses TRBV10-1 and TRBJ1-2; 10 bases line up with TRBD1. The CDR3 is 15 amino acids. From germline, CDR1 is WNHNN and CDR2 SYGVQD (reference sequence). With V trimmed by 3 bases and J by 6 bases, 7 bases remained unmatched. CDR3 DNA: TGCGCCAGCAGTGATCCCGGGACAGGGGAGGATGGCTACACCTTC. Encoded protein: CASSDPGTGEDGYTF.

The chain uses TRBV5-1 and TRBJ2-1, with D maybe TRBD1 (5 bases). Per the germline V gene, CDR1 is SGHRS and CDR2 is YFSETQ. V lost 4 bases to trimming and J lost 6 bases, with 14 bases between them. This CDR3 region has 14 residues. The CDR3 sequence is CASSDQTVLNEQFF. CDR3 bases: TGCGCCAGCAGCGATCAGACAGTACTCAATGAGCAGTTCTTC.